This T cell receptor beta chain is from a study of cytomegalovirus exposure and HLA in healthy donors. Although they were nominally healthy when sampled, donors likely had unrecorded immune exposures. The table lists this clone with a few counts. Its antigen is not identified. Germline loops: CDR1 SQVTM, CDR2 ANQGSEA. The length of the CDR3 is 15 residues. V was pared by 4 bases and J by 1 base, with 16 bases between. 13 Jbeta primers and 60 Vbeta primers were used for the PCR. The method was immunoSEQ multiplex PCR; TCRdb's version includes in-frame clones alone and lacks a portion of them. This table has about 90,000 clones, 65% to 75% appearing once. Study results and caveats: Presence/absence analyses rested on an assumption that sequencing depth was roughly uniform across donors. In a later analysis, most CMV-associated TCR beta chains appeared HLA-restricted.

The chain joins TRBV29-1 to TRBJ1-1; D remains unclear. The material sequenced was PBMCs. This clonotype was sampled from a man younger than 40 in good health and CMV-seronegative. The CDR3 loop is CSVVESDRGNTEAFF. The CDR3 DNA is TGCAGCGTTGTGGAGAGTGATCGGGGGAACACTGAAGCTTTCTTT.